This T cell receptor beta chain is drawn from a study of shared clonotypes between healthy human individuals. In the study overall: Each donor had three CD4 naive, three CD4 memory, two CD8 naive and one CD8 memory plate. Findings of the study overall: Richness estimates generally favored naive over memory subsets.

The table came from immunoSEQ multiplex PCR; TCRdb's copy has only in-frame clones and leaves some out. In the table there are around 1.5 million clones, around 98% of which are singletons. In regard to this clone: The antigen is unknown.

This receptor was obtained from a man aged 25-45 years in good health. The sequenced sample consisted of naive CD4+ T cells sorted from blood. Subset described: CD45RA+ positively selected.

The CDR3 region has the DNA TGTGCCAGCAGCCAAGACATCCTGAACACTGAAGCTTTCTTT. As protein: CASSQDILNTEAFF. The rearrangement uses TRBV4-2 and TRBJ1-1; D is uncertain. Germline CDR1 LGHNA, CDR2 YNFKEQ. There are 14 residues in the CDR3. Trimming left V 0 bases short and J 0 bases short, with 5 bases between.